Below, one T cell receptor (beta chain) is given with its context. Its matching antigen is unknown. This entry belongs to a study of PD-1 blockade in classical Hodgkin lymphoma. Whole-study results and caveats: CD4+ but not CD8+ TCR diversity rose significantly by C4D1.

Time point indicated: cycle 4 day 1 (C4D1), after around six weeks of nivolumab. All patients experienced relapse after autologous stem cell transplantation, and brentuximab vedotin exposure was variable. Data came from immunoSEQ multiplex PCR; TCRdb stores just in-frame clones and leaves some out. The sample lists 20,000 to 25,000 clones, less than 75% occurring once. Sequenced here: peripheral blood mononuclear cells (PBMCs), sampled before the fourth cycle of nivolumab. This sequence originates from a human donor with classical Hodgkin lymphoma.

This CDR3 is CASTAGTGTGDGPYEQYF. The CDR3 DNA follows: TGTGCCAGTACCGCCGGGACAGGCACCGGAGATGGACCTTACGAGCAGTACTTC. The chain is built from TRBV10-3 and TRBJ2-7, with TRBD1 matching over 8 bases. This CDR3 has 18 residues. The V gene's germline CDR1 is ENHRY and CDR2 SYGVKD. V shed 10 bases and J 4 bases; nucleotides not matched to a gene: 24.